This T cell receptor beta chain emerged from a study of blood T cell repertoires in COVID-19 (dated by TCRdb to 2018 to 2021). With regard to the full study: Samples covering the acute and convalescent phases of COVID-19 were provided by collaborators in the United States, Italy and Spain. The prospective study material was composed of cDNA or gDNA derived from T cells, B-cell-depleted T cells, or PBMCs. Where available, HLA class I and class II types were obtained from metadata supplied by the sample provider rather than from assay-based typing. The repertoires were released in a freely available public database intended as a resource for research on the immune response to SARS-CoV-2. Nearly every sample came with metadata listing a de-identified subject ID, COVID-19 status, age in years and sex. Subjects who had been exposed to COVID-19, were actively infected with it, or had recovered from it provided the deeply sampled blood TCRbeta repertoires that made up the dataset. Samples were obtained from the ongoing ImmuneRACE study (first 160 participants) and from 1,254 subjects provided by 6 global collaborators. What the study reported, not specific to this receptor: The amount of clinical and demographic metadata varied by source and participant and was provided uncurated.

TCRbeta CDR3 regions were amplified from genomic DNA using the immunoSEQ Assay, a bias-controlled multiplex PCR. Processing in the source paper ran as follows. The number of nucleated cells in each sample was estimated from the amplification of reference gene primers within the assay. Sequence reads were collapsed and filtered to measure the absolute abundance of every unique TCRbeta CDR3 rearrangement. Productive Simpson clonality was computed per sample as the square root of Simpson's diversity index over productive rearrangements. The table was pulled from immuneACCESS by TCRdb, which kept in-frame rearrangements only. Such tables lose some clones; where checked, under half of the loss comes from unresolved V genes, and the rest has no known cause. That table is the source of V, J and clone size, and D and trimming were worked out from the DNA. Recorded for this sample are around 250,000 clones; 85% of them occurred a single time. Together, the top ten hold more than 4.5% of the sample.

The CDR3 numbers 14 residues from cysteine through phenylalanine. The CDR3 DNA has 42 bases and is translated from base 1. CDR1 and CDR2 are drawn from the germline V gene (reference sequence): WNHNN, SYGVQD. V sheds 2 bases and J sheds 4 bases, leaving 11 bases between their ends. Each collaborating institution followed its own protocols to collect whole blood in K2EDTA tubes. For TCRbeta analysis, collaborators shipped samples in one of three forms: frozen whole blood, isolated PBMCs, or DNA extracted from either of those sample types. This clone was detected only once. Its binding antigen is unknown. Per-nucleotide qualities are absent, and no much larger clonotype sits a single base away.

Material: peripheral blood. This clonotype was obtained from a man aged 50 or older with active or convalescent COVID-19. The chain links TRBV10-1 with TRBJ1-1; TRBD1 might be the D gene, on 6 matching bases. The nucleotide sequence reads as follows: TGCGCCAGCAGTGAGGGGGGGGCGGTCACTGAAGCTTTCTTT. This encodes CASSEGGAVTEAFF.